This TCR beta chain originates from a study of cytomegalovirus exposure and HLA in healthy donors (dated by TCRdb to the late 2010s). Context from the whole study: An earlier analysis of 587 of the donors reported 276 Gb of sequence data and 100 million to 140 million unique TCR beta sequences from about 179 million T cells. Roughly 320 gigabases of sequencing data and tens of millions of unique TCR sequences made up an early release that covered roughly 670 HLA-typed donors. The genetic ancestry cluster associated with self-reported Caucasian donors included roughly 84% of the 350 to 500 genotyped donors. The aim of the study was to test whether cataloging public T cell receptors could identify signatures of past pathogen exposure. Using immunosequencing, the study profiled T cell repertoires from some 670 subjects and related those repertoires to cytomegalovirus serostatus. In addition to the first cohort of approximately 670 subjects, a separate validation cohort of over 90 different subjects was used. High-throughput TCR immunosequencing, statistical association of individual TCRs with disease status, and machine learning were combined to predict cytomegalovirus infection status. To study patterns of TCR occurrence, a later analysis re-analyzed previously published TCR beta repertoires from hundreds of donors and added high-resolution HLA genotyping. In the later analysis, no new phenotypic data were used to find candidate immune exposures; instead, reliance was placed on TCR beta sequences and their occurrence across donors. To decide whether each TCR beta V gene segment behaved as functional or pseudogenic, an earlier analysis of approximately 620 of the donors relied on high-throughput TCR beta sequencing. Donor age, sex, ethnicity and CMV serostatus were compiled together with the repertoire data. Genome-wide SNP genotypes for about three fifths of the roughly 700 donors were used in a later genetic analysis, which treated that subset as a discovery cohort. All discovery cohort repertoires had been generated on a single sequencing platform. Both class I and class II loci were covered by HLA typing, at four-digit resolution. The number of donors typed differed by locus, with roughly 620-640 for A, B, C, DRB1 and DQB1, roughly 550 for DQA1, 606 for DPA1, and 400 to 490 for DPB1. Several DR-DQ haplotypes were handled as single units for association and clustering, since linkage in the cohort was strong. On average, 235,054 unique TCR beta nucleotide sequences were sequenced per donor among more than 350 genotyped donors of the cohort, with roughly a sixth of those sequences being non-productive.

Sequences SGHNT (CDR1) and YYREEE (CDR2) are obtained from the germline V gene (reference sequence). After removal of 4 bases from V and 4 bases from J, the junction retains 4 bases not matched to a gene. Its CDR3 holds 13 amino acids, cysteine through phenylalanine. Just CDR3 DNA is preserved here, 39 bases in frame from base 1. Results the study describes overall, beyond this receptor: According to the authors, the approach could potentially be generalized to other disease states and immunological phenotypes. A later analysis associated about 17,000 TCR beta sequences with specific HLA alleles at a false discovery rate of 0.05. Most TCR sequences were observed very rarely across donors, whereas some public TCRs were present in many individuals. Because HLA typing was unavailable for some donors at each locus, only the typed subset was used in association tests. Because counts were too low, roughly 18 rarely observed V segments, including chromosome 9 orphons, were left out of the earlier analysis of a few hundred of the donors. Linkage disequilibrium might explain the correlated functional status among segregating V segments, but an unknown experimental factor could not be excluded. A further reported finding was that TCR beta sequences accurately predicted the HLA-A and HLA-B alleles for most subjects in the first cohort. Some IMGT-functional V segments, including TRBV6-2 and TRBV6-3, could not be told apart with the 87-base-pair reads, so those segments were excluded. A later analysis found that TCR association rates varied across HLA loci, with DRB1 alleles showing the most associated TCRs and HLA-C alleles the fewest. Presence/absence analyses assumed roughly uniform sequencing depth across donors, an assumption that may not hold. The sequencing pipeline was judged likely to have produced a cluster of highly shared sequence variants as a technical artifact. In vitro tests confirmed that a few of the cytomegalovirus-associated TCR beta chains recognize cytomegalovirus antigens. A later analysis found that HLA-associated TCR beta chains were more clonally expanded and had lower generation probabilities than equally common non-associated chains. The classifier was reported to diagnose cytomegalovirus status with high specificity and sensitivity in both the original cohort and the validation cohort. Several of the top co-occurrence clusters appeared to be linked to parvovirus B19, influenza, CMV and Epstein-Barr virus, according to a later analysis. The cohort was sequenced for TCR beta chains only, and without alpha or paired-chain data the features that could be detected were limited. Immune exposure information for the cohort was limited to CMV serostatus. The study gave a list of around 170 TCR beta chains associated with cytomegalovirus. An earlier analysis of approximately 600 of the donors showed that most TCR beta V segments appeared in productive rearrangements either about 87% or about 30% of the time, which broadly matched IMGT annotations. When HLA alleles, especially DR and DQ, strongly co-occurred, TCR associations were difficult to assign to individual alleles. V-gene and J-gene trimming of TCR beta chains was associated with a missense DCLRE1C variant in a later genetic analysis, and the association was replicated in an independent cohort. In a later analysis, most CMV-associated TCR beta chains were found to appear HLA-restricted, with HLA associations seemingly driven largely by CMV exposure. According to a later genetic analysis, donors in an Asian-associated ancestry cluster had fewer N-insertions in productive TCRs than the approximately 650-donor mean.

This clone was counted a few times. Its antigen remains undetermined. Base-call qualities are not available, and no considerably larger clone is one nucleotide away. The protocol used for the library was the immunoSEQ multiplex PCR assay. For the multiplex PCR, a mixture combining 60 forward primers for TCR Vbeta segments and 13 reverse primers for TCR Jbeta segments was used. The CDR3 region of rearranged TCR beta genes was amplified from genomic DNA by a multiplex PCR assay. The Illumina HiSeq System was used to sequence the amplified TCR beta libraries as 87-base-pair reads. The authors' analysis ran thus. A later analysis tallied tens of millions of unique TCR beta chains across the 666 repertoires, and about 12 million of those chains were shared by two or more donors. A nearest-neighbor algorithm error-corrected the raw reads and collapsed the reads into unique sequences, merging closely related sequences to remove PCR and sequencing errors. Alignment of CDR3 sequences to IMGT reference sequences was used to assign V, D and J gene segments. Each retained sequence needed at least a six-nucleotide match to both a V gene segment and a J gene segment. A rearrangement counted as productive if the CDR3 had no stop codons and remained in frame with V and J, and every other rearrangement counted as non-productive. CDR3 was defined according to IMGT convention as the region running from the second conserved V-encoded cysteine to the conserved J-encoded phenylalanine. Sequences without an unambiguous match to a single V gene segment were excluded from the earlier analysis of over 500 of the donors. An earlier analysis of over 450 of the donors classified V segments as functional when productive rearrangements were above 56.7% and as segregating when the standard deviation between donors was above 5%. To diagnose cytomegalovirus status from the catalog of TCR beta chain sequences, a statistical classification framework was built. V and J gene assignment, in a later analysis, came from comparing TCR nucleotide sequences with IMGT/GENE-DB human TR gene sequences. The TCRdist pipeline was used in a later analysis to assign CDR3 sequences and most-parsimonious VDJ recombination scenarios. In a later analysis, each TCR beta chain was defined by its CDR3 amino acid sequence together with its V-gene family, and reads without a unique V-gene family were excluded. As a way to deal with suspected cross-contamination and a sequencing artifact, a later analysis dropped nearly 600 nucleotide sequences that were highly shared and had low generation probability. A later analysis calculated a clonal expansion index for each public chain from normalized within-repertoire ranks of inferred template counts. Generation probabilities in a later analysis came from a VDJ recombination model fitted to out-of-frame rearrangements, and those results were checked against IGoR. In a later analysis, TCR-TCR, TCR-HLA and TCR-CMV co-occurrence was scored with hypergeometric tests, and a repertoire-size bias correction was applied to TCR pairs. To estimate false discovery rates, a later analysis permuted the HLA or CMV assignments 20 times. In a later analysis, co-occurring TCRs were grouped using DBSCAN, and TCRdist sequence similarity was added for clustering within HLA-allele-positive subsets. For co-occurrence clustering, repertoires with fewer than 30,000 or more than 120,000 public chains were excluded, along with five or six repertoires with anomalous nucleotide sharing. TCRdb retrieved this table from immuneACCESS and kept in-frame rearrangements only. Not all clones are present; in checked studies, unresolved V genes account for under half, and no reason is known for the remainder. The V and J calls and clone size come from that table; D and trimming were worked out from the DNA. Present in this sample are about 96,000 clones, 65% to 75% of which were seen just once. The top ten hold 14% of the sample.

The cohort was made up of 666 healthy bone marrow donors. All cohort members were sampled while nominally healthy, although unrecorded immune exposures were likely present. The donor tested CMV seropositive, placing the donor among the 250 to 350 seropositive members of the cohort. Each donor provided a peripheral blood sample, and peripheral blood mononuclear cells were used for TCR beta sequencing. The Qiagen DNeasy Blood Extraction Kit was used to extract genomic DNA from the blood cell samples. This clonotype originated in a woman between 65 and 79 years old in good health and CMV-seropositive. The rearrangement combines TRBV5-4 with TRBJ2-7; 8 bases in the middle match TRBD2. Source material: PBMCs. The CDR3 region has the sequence CASSAGGRYEQYF. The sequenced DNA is TGTGCCAGCAGCGCGGGGGGCAGATACGAGCAGTACTTC. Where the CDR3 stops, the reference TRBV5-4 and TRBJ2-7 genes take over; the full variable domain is ETGVTQSPTHLIKTRGQQVTLRCSSQSGHNTVSWYQQALGQGPQFIFQYYREEENGRGNFPPRFSGLQFPNYSSELNVNALELDDSALYLCASSAGGRYEQYFGPGTRLTVT.